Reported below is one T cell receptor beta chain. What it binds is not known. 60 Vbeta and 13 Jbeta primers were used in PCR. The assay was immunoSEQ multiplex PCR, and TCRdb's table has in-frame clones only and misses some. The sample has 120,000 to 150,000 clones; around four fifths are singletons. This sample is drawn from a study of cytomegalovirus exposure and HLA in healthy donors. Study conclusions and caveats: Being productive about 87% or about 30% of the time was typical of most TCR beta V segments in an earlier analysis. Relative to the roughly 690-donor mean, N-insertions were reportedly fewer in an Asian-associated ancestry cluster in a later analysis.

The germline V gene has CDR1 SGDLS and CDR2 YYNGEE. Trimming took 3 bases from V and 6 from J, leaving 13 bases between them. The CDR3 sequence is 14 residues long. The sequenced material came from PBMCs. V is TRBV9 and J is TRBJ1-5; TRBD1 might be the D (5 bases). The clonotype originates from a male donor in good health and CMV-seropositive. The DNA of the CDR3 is TGTGCCAGCAGCGCCGGGGGAATGGGTCAGCCCCAGCATTTT. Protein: CASSAGGMGQPQHF.